The 18 T cell receptor beta chains below come from one sample, sequenced in a study of human T cells and chemical hapten exposure. MiXCR was run by TCRdb on the RACE reads, yielding one entry per CDR3 protein. The sample records 150,000 to 200,000 distinct CDR3 sequences, roughly a quarter being singletons. The time point denotes: patch test 3, about 24 weeks after DPC sensitization. Treatment indicated: therapeutic diphenylcyclopropenone sensitization with weekly scalp DPC. Specimen: whole blood, collected in connection with sensitization to the hapten diphenylcyclopropenone (DPC). All receptors come from a woman aged 18-29 years with alopecia areata. Some clones in this sample may be carry-over from other donors' samples.

This CDR3 reads CASSQDIGGSTDTQYF. The CDR3 DNA reads as TGTGCCAGCAGCCAAGATATAGGGGGGAGCACAGATACGCAGTATTTT. The rearrangement uses TRBV4-2 and TRBJ2-3; D may correspond to TRBD1 or TRBD2 (6 bases each). The CDR3 is made up of 16 amino acids. Germline-derived CDR1 and CDR2 are LGHNA and YNFKEQ. V was trimmed by 0 bases and J by 0 bases, leaving 10 bases between them.

The gene calls are TRBV29-1 and TRBJ2-1; no firm D call. V was clipped by 4 bases and J by 2 bases, with 9 bases between them. The germline V gene encodes CDR1 SQVTM and CDR2 ANQGSEA. The CDR3 loop spans 13 amino acids. In DNA form, the CDR3 reads TGCAGCGTTGTGACGGCGCCCTACAATGAGCAGTTCTTC. It codes for CSVVTAPYNEQFF.

The chain couples TRBV5-4 to TRBJ2-1; possible D gene TRBD2, 6 bases. The CDR3 has 13 residues. V was cut by 0 bases and J by 9 bases, with 10 bases left in between. From germline, CDR1 is SGHNT and CDR2 YYREEE (reference sequence). The CDR3 spells CASSLVVGGEQFF. Written as DNA, the CDR3 is TGTGCCAGCAGCTTGGTTGTGGGGGGTGAGCAGTTCTTC.

DNA of the CDR3: TGTGCCAGCAGCTTAGAAGCGGGGGTAGGCCCAGATACGCAGTATTTT. Encoded protein: CASSLEAGVGPDTQYF. V is TRBV9 and J is TRBJ2-3; 8 bases line up with TRBD2. Trimming removed 4 bases from V and 4 bases from J; junction bases left unmatched: 11. CDR3 length: 16 residues. Looked up from germline, CDR1 is SGDLS and CDR2 is YYNGEE.

The chain recombines TRBV7-2 with TRBJ1-5, with D tentatively TRBD1 (5 bases). The CDR3 contains 17 residues. The V gene lost 4 bases and the J gene lost 1 base, with 17 bases spanning the gap. Germline CDR1 and CDR2: SGHTA and FQGNSA. As DNA, the CDR3 is TGTGCCAGCAGCTCAGCCAGGGTATTCAAGAGCAATCAGCCCCAGCATTTT. The encoded protein is CASSSARVFKSNQPQHF.

This clonotype showed up just a few times. The chain couples TRBV20-1 to TRBJ1-3; D is unresolved. Germline CDR1 DFQATT, CDR2 SNEGSKA (reference sequence). Trimming left V 6 bases short and J 1 base short, with 10 bases between. The CDR3 has 13 amino acids. The CDR3 is CSAPGKSGNTIYF. Here the CDR3 DNA reads TGCAGTGCCCCGGGCAAGTCTGGAAACACCATATATTTT.

This clonotype has only a few counts. The gene calls are TRBV29-1 and TRBJ2-7; D is undetermined. The CDR3 consists of 12 residues. CDR1 is SQVTM, CDR2 ANQGSEA, per germline. The ends were cut back, 1 base at V and 3 bases at J, with 7 bases in the middle. Written as DNA, the CDR3 is TGCAGCGTTGAAGGAAACCGCTACGAGCAGTACTTC. As protein: CSVEGNRYEQYF.

The V call is TRBV7-2, the J call TRBJ2-7; D might be TRBD1 (6 bases). Germline values: CDR1 SGHTA, CDR2 FQGNSA. The CDR3 length is 15 residues. V dropped 5 bases and J dropped 3 bases, with 17 bases sitting between them. CDR3 sequence (DNA): TGTGCCAGCAGCAGGGGGACCGAACTACACTACGAGCAGTACTTC. It yields the protein CASSRGTELHYEQYF.

The V call is TRBV7-9, the J call TRBJ1-1, with D tentatively TRBD1 (6 bases). Trimming took off 0 bases at V and 4 bases at J, with 15 bases between the two ends. The germline V gene has CDR1 SEHNR and CDR2 FQNEAQ (reference sequence). This CDR3 contains 16 residues. The DNA for the CDR3 is TGTGCCAGCAGCTTAGCACAGGGCGGGATAGGCACTGAAGCTTTCTTT. The encoded protein is CASSLAQGGIGTEAFF.

This clonotype was seen a few times. V is TRBV6-4 and J is TRBJ2-3; D call uncertain. V was cut by 2 bases and J by 0 bases, with 6 bases left in between. The CDR3 spans 14 residues. The germline CDR1 and CDR2 sequences are MRHNA and SNTAGT. DNA of the CDR3: TGTGCCAGCAGTGACGGCGACAGCACAGATACGCAGTATTTT. Translated: CASSDGDSTDTQYF.

This clonotype was counted only a few times. The V gene is TRBV7-2, the J gene TRBJ1-3; D not resolved. The CDR3 loop spans 13 amino acids. In germline, CDR1 is SGHTA, CDR2 FQGNSA. The V gene lost 2 bases and the J gene lost 7 bases, with 9 bases spanning the gap. CDR3 in amino acids: CASSLSVGNTIYF. The CDR3 bases are TGTGCCAGCAGCTTATCAGTGGGGAACACCATATATTTT.

This clonotype has a handful of counts. V usage is TRBV5-1 and J usage is TRBJ1-5; the D gene is possibly TRBD1 (5 bases). V was trimmed by 6 bases and J by 7 bases, leaving 14 bases between them. This CDR3 comprises 13 residues. Germline CDR1 and CDR2: SGHRS and YFSETQ. The CDR3 DNA is TGCGCCAGCAAGAGGGGTGTCGGCCAGCCCCAGCATTTT. Translation: CASKRGVGQPQHF. The complete variable domain, with remaining parts taken from reference TRBV5-1 and TRBJ1-5, reads KAGVTQTPRYLIKTRGQQVTLSCSPISGHRSVSWYQQTPGQGLQFLFEYFSETQRNKGNFPGRFSGRQFSNSRSEMNVSTLELGDSALYLCASKRGVGQPQHFGDGTRLSIL.

This clonotype was recorded a few times. This sequence joins TRBV5-1 and TRBJ1-6; D might be TRBD1 (5 bases). V was pared by 3 bases and J by 15 bases, with 13 bases between. The V gene's germline CDR1 is SGHRS and CDR2 YFSETQ. The CDR3 has 12 residues. In nucleotides, the CDR3 is TGCGCCAGCAGCTACCCCGAGGGGCACCTCCACTTT. Translation: CASSYPEGHLHF.

This clonotype showed up many times. V and J are TRBV4-1 and TRBJ2-7; 8 positions match TRBD2. In germline, CDR1 is MGHRA, CDR2 YSYEKL. The V segment lost 1 base and the J segment 9 bases; nucleotides outside the gene matches: 11. The CDR3 runs to 15 residues. The CDR3 nucleotides read TGCGCCAGCAGCCAAGGTTCCTCTAGGACTAGCTGGCAGTACTTC. Its translation is CASSQGSSRTSWQYF.

The chain is built from TRBV7-3 and TRBJ1-2; TRBD1 matches at 8 bases. In germline, CDR1 is SGHTA, CDR2 FQGTGA. V shed 5 bases, J shed 8 bases, and the junction held 10 bases outside the gene matches. This CDR3 region has 14 residues. The CDR3 DNA follows: TGTGCCAGCAGCCCCGGACAGGGCGAGGGGGGCTACACCTTC. Its protein is CASSPGQGEGGYTF.

The chain combines TRBV7-2 with TRBJ1-2; 7 positions agree with TRBD1. V lost 1 base, J lost 6 bases, and 14 bases stayed unmatched. Germline-derived CDR1 and CDR2 are SGHTA and FQGNSA. The CDR3 loop spans 17 amino acids. The CDR3 protein is CASSLGRGTARMDGYTF. Here the CDR3 DNA reads TGTGCCAGCAGCTTAGGAAGGGGGACAGCTCGTATGGATGGCTACACCTTC.

This clonotype appeared a few times. The chain has TRBV6-5 and TRBJ1-6, with a tentative D call TRBD1 (5 bases). The CDR3 spans 15 residues. Germline V gives CDR1 MNHEY, CDR2 SVGAGI. Trimming shortened V by 6 bases and J by 4 bases, and 13 bases separated the two germline ends. Here the CDR3 DNA reads TGTGCCAGCAGATCCGCCCAGGGATATAATTCACCCCTCCACTTT. This encodes CASRSAQGYNSPLHF.

A few counts support this clonotype. The CDR3 here is CASSYSGAGLGKNIQYF. The CDR3 region has the DNA TGTGCCAGCAGTTACTCGGGGGCAGGTCTAGGCAAAAACATTCAGTACTTC. The gene calls are TRBV6-6 and TRBJ2-4, with D maybe TRBD1 (6 bases). Per the germline V gene, CDR1 is MNHNY and CDR2 is SVGAGI (reference sequence). V was trimmed by 0 bases and J by 3 bases, leaving 15 bases between them. The CDR3 runs 17 residues.